This record covers a single TCR beta chain. Antigen: not known. These data originate in a study of T cell responses to AZD1222 COVID-19 vaccine. Generated by immunoSEQ multiplex PCR, the TCRdb table keeps only in-frame clones and is missing some. The table has fewer than 110,000 clones, approximately 87% seen once. The CDR3 has 16 residues. CDR1 is ENHRY, CDR2 SYGVKD, per germline. Trimming stripped 0 bases from V and 5 bases from J, with 14 bases between. Notes on the study in general: Nearly half of the spike-specific TCRs reportedly recognize variant regions that carry no mutations. A rise in Spike-specific TCR breadth and depth followed two AZD1222 doses. Repertoires were sampled only after the peak T cell response. Spike as a whole was targeted by vaccine-associated CD4 TCRs, dominant at 160-218 and 743-854.

This chain connects TRBV10-3 to TRBJ2-4; tentatively, D is TRBD1 or TRBD2 (6 bases each). The TCR sequence derives from an adult who received the AZD1222 COVID-19 vaccine. The sample was peripheral blood, taken 28 days after the second AZD1222 dose. The CDR3 sequence is CAISESTRGLQNIQYF. The DNA of the CDR3 is TGTGCCATCAGTGAGTCGACCCGGGGGCTTCAAAACATTCAGTACTTC.